The source of this TCR beta chain is a study of shared clonotypes between healthy human individuals. Germline V gives CDR1 SGHTA, CDR2 FQGNSA. The CDR3 contains 16 residues. Trimming shortened V by 10 bases and J by 5 bases, and 26 bases separated the two germline ends. Findings of the study overall: Naive CD4 clonotypes overlapped across a few donors at about 5.3%.

For this clone: Its target is not known.

Assay: immunoSEQ multiplex PCR; the TCRdb copy retains only in-frame clones and omits some. The sample has some 1.5 million clones; roughly 96% are singletons. J is TRBJ1-1 and V is TRBV7-2; D gene unclear. This TCR derives from a man under 40 in good health. The specimen was naive CD4+ T cells sorted from blood. Stated subset: CD45RA+ positively selected. The DNA of the CDR3 is TGTGCCATCACAACGCCGGGCCGAGGGAGGAGGACTGAAGCTTTCTTT. The encoded protein is CAITTPGRGRRTEAFF.